Listed here are 8 T cell receptor beta chains from one sample, sequenced in a study of blood T cells in healthy people across ages. The use of a sample-barcoded 5' primer and a J-beta primer mix characterized a second PCR of 7 to 11 cycles. TCRdb recomputed calls from the 5' RACE reads with MiXCR, one row per CDR3 protein. The sample contains fewer than 900,000 distinct CDR3 sequences, 36% of which appear only once. Sample: blood. Receptors originate from a young man in good health.

DNA for the CDR3: TGTGCCAGCAGCGCCGGCTACACAGATACGCAGTATTTT. Protein: CASSAGYTDTQYF. The chain links TRBV5-6 to TRBJ2-3; D is unclear. V lost 4 bases and J lost 2, with 8 bases in between. CDR3 size: 13 residues. CDR1 SGHDT and CDR2 YYEEEE come from the germline V gene. The full variable domain, in which reference TRBV5-6 and TRBJ2-3 provide the parts outside the CDR3, is DAGVTQSPTHLIKTRGQQVTLRCSPKSGHDTVSWYQQALGQGPQFIFQYYEEEERQRGNFPDRFSGHQFPNYSSELNVNALLLGDSALYLCASSAGYTDTQYFGPGTRLTVL.

The chain has TRBV7-2 and TRBJ2-1; 12 nucleotides align to TRBD2. The CDR3 extends over 18 amino acids. Unmatched junction bases numbered 4, after V lost 1 base and J lost 0 bases. Germline assignment: CDR1 SGHTA and CDR2 FQGNSA. Written as DNA, the CDR3 is TGTGCCAGCAGCTTAGGGCTAGCGGGGGGGAGCTCCTACAATGAGCAGTTCTTC. Translated, it gives CASSLGLAGGSSYNEQFF.

The genes are TRBV20-1 and TRBJ2-4; the D is unclear. The assigned J gene may be wrong: the sequence end matches TRBJ2-5 better. The CDR3 is 13 residues long. Germline CDR1 DFQATT, CDR2 SNEGSKA (reference sequence). The CDR3 DNA sequence: TGCAGTGCTAGAGGGGGTACCCAAGAGACCCAGTACTTC. Translation: CSARGGTQETQYF.

The chain carries TRBV28 and TRBJ2-7; 7 positions agree with TRBD2. The junction had 12 bases not matched to a gene; V was cut back by 6 bases and J by 7 bases. Looked up from germline, CDR1 is MDHEN and CDR2 is SYDVKM. The CDR3 has 14 residues. CDR3 sequence reads: CASSGGGRGNEQYF. The CDR3 nucleotides are TGTGCCAGCAGCGGCGGGGGACGTGGCAATGAGCAGTACTTC.

This clonotype was counted at least ten times. The genes are TRBV29-1 and TRBJ1-2; D unclear. V lost 1 base to trimming and J lost 2 bases, with 11 bases between them. Germline CDR1 SQVTM, CDR2 ANQGSEA. The CDR3 sequence is 14 residues long. In nucleotides, the CDR3 is TGCAGCGTTGAAGGACCGGGCCACAACTATGGCTACACCTTC. It is translated as CSVEGPGHNYGYTF. The variable domain in full, completed from reference TRBV29-1 and TRBJ1-2, reads SAVISQKPSRDICQRGTSLTIQCQVDSQVTMMFWYRQQPGQSLTLIATANQGSEATYESGFVIDKFPISRPNLTFSTLTVSNMSPEDSSIYLCSVEGPGHNYGYTFGSGTRLTVV.

Comments on this clonotype: A read error may explain this, as a much larger clone is one base away. The chain couples TRBV9 to TRBJ2-5; 14 nucleotides agree with TRBD2. The CDR3 contains 15 residues. The V segment lost 3 bases and the J segment 11 bases; nucleotides outside the gene matches: 9. Germline V lookup: CDR1 SGDLS, CDR2 YYNGEE. The CDR3 sequence is CASSAGLAGGNEQYF. In DNA form, the CDR3 reads TGTGCCAGCAGCGCAGGACTAGCGGGGGGTAATGAGCAGTACTTC.

As concerns this clonotype: One junction end disagrees with the germline gene, perhaps due to a read error. The chain is built from TRBV20-1 and TRBJ2-1; 7 nucleotides agree with TRBD2. The CDR3 has 16 residues. The germline CDR1 and CDR2 sequences are DFQATT and SNEGSKA (reference sequence). The CDR3 bases are TGCAGTGCTAGAGATTCGGGGGGTAGATTCTACATTGAGCAGTTCTTC. It specifies CSARDSGGRFYIEQFF.

Turning to this clonotype: A read error may be the cause here, since a much bigger clone is one base away. This chain links TRBV10-3 with TRBJ2-3; TRBD2 might be the D (5 bases). This CDR3 has 16 amino acids. The V gene's germline CDR1 is ENHRY and CDR2 SYGVKD. CDR3 protein: CVISGSGADSTDTQYF. CDR3 sequence (DNA): TGTGTCATCAGTGGGTCAGGAGCGGACAGCACAGATACGCAGTATTTT.